The source of this T cell receptor beta chain is a study of blood T cell repertoires in COVID-19 (dated by TCRdb to 2018 to 2021). Broadly, across the study: Samples covering the acute and convalescent phases of COVID-19 were provided by collaborators in the United States, Italy and Spain. The material from the prospective study consisted of cDNA or gDNA derived from T cells, B-cell-depleted T cells, or PBMCs. Subjects who had been exposed to COVID-19, were actively infected with it, or had recovered from it provided the deeply sampled blood TCRbeta repertoires that made up the dataset. The repertoires were released in a freely available public database meant as a resource for research on the immune response to SARS-CoV-2. The samples were drawn from two sources: the first 160 participants of the ongoing ImmuneRACE study, and 1,254 subjects contributed by 6 global collaborators. Nearly every sample came with metadata listing a de-identified subject ID, COVID-19 status, age in years and sex. HLA class I and class II types, where available, came from metadata supplied by the sample provider rather than from assay-based typing. Overall study results and their limits: How much clinical and demographic metadata was included differed by source and by participant, and the metadata was provided uncurated.

Notes on this clone: Its recognized antigen is unknown. One base away there is no much larger clone; base qualities are not given. The identical CDR3 is also encoded by other nucleotide sequences in the sample.

TCRbeta CDR3 regions were amplified from genomic DNA using the immunoSEQ Assay, a bias-controlled multiplex PCR. As for the original processing: Nucleated cell counts per sample were estimated from amplification of reference gene primers within the assay. To quantify the absolute abundance of each unique TCRbeta CDR3 rearrangement, sequence reads were collapsed and filtered. For each sample, productive Simpson clonality was calculated as the square root of Simpson's diversity index over productive rearrangements. TCRdb re-hosts the immuneACCESS table, in-frame sequences only. Its copies lack some clones; in the studies checked, an unresolved V gene accounts for under half of them, and the cause for the rest is not known. V and J calls and clone size are given by that table; D and trimming were obtained from the DNA. The sample table shows roughly 50,000 clones, and 80% to 90% are seen once. Approximately 29% of the sample is in the top ten clones.

There are 14 amino acids in the CDR3, from cysteine to phenylalanine inclusive. The retained sequence is limited to the CDR3, 42 bases, with the frame set at the first base. According to the germline V gene (reference sequence), CDR1 reads SEHNR and CDR2 reads FQNEAQ. Relative to germline, V is 1 base shorter and J is 3 bases shorter, with 10 bases between their ends. Collaborating institutions collected whole blood in K2EDTA tubes following their own protocols. For TCRbeta analysis, collaborators shipped samples in one of three forms: frozen whole blood, isolated PBMCs, or DNA extracted from either of those sample types.

The sequenced sample consisted of peripheral blood. The TCR was taken from a human donor in a cohort sampled during active COVID-19. This chain joins TRBV7-9 to TRBJ2-7; perhaps TRBD1 is the D gene, with 6 bases matching. The nucleotides read TGTGCCAGCAGCTTAGGGCAGGGGTTCTACGAGCAGTACTTC. This sequence encodes CASSLGQGFYEQYF.